The 29 T cell receptor beta chains listed next were all sequenced from one sample in a study of tumor-infiltrating lymphocytes in primary liver carcinoma (dated by TCRdb to about 2017). Without any cell sorting, total RNA and DNA were extracted together from around 18-30 mg of bulk tissue using the AllPrep DNA/RNA mini kit. These reads were obtained on an Illumina HiSeq 2500. Starting from 500 to 600 ng total RNA, TCRbeta-specific cDNA was produced by reverse transcription with a constant-region primer and ProtoScript II reverse transcriptase. Three nested multiplex PCR rounds, following a slightly modified ARM-PCR procedure, were used to build the TCRbeta libraries. Each of the first two PCR rounds ran for approximately 9 cycles and used multiplex TRBV1-TRBV30 forward primers together with a Cbeta reverse primer. TCRdb reworked the public reads: Q25 trimming with fastp, MiXCR clone assembly, productive beta chains retained. Each CDR3 protein appears once, grouped with its most common genes and DNA. Present in this sample are around 26,000 distinct CDR3 sequences, about three quarters of which were seen just once. The ten biggest clones cover approximately 49% of the sample.

The sequenced sample consisted of liver tumor tissue from sampling region 3. According to the study, the label for this sample's cell subset or site signals: tumor region T3, left-lateral pole. Receptors were obtained from a man aged 35 to 55 with primary liver carcinoma and hepatitis B virus infection.

About this clonotype: Because it lacks the conserved phenylalanine or tryptophan at the end, this CDR3 is likely a read error. The limits of the CDR3 on the DNA are not certain, so only TCRdb's listed CDR3 is given. V and J are TRBV12-3 or TRBV12-4 and TRBJ2-5; no DNA check was done on the table's D call, TRBD1. The CDR3 spans 15 amino acids, including both terminal residues. The CDR3: CASSTYPGSEETQNL.

At least ten counts were recorded for this clonotype. This may arise from a read error, as a much more abundant clone is one base away. The genes are TRBV28 and TRBJ1-5, with TRBD1 as a possible D gene (5 bases). CDR3 length equals 14 residues. Germline CDR1 reads MDHEN; CDR2 reads SYDVKM. Trimming removed 6 bases at V and 3 bases at J, with 12 bases between. DNA of the CDR3: TGTGCCAGCAGCAAAGGGGAAGTCAATCAGCCCCAGCATTTT. Amino acid sequence: CASSKGEVNQPQHF.

As concerns this clonotype: An end of the junction differs from the germline gene, which may be a read error. The rearrangement joins TRBV10-2 to TRBJ1-1, with no clear D. The germline gives CDR1 WSHSY, CDR2 SAAADI. The CDR3 length is 11 residues. CDR3 in amino acids: CASSEGYEAYF. The CDR3 DNA reads as TGCGCCAGCAGTGAAGGGTACGAAGCTTACTTT.

A note on this clonotype: Just one base apart from a much larger clone, this may be a read error. The chain recombines TRBV6-1 with TRBJ2-2; the D gene is possibly TRBD2 (5 bases). This CDR3 has 15 residues. From germline, CDR1 is MNHNS and CDR2 SASEGT. DNA for the CDR3: TGTGTCGGCAGTGATGGGTCCGGAGGCACCGGGGAGCTGTTTTTT. Its translation: CVGSDGSGGTGELFF.

About this clonotype: Given the absence of the conserved phenylalanine or tryptophan at the CDR3 end, a read error is likely. The J gene is TRBJ2-3, the V gene TRBV12-3 or TRBV12-4; TRBD2 aligns across 14 bases. CDR3 length equals 16 residues. CDR3 residues: CVSSLQGTSGSVWQYY. In nucleotides, the CDR3 is TGTGTCAGCAGTCTACAAGGGACTAGCGGGAGCGTCTGGCAGTATTAT.

In regard to this clonotype: One end of the junction does not line up with germline, which may come from a read error. The chain recombines TRBV5-4 with TRBJ2-7, with D possibly TRBD2 on 6 matching bases. Per the germline V gene, CDR1 is SGHNT and CDR2 is YYREEE (reference sequence). The CDR3 consists of 13 residues. DNA of the CDR3: TGTGCCAGCAGCCAGACTCCGGGGGACGAGCTGTACTTC. Amino acids: CASSQTPGDELYF.

This clonotype has more than one count but fewer than ten. This may arise from a read error, as a much more abundant clone is one base away. This chain links TRBV25-1 with TRBJ2-1; tentatively, D is TRBD2 (7 bases). Germline-derived CDR1 and CDR2 are MGHDK and SYGVNS. This CDR3 comprises 16 residues. The CDR3 sequence is CASSAKGGGRASERFF. DNA of the CDR3: TGTGCCAGCAGTGCGAAGGGGGGAGGGAGGGCGAGTGAGCGGTTCTTC.

This clonotype was detected once. The rearrangement joins TRBV11-2 to TRBJ2-5; the D gene is possibly TRBD2 (6 bases). The J call is in doubt because the DNA end fits TRBJ2-1 better. There are 16 residues in the CDR3. The germline CDR1 and CDR2 sequences are SGHAT and FQNNGV. CDR3 DNA: TGTGCCAGCAGCCAAACTCCTCGTGGGGGGAAAGAGATCCAGTTCTTC. Protein sequence: CASSQTPRGGKEIQFF.

In regard to this clonotype: Germline and junction disagree at one end, which may indicate a read error. This chain links TRBV6-6 with TRBJ2-1; D perhaps matches TRBD1 (6 bases). The CDR3 totals 17 residues. The germline V gene has CDR1 MNHNY and CDR2 SVGAGI (reference sequence). The CDR3, as DNA: TGTGCCAGCAGTGCCCCGTTGGGGGCGTTAGAATCTAATAAGCAGATCTTC. It encodes CASSAPLGALESNKQIF.

Points on this clonotype: One end of the junction fails to match germline, which may point to a read error. This sequence joins TRBV6-2 or TRBV6-3 and TRBJ2-3; 12 bases align to TRBD1. The CDR3 spans 16 residues. Germline loops: CDR1 MNHEY, CDR2 SVGEGT. The CDR3 protein is CTSSFMGQGAMDTQYF. The CDR3, as DNA: TGTACCAGCAGCTTCATGGGACAGGGGGCAATGGATACGCAGTATTTT.

This clonotype qualifies as large. The V and J genes are TRBV5-6 and TRBJ2-2; 10 bases match TRBD1. The CDR3 has 15 amino acids. J was trimmed by 5 bases and V by 3 bases; bases with no gene match: 4. Germline assignment: CDR1 SGHDT and CDR2 YYEEEE. The CDR3 is CASSSGTGVTGELFF. CDR3 bases: TGTGCCAGCAGCTCCGGGACAGGGGTGACCGGGGAGCTGTTTTTT.

For this clonotype: At one boundary the junction diverges from the germline segment, which might be a read error. The V and J genes are TRBV6-1 and TRBJ2-7; D is possibly TRBD1 (5 bases). Germline CDR1 MNHNS, CDR2 SASEGT. CDR3 length equals 14 residues. The CDR3 is CASSEGVPPYVHYF. For the CDR3, the DNA is TGTGCCAGCAGCGAAGGGGTTCCCCCCTACGTGCACTACTTC.

This clonotype was seen more than once but under ten times. This chain uses TRBV4-2 with TRBJ1-5; perhaps TRBD1 as D (6 bases). The V gene's germline CDR1 is LGHNA and CDR2 YNFKEQ. V shed 0 bases and J shed 4 bases, with 16 bases lying between them. CDR3 length: 17 amino acids. CDR3 amino acids: CASSQDGGGLGNQPQHF. CDR3 DNA sequence: TGTGCCAGCAGCCAAGATGGGGGGGGGCTAGGAAATCAGCCCCAGCATTTT.

This chain connects TRBV4-2 to TRBJ2-1; no firm D call. The CDR3 consists of 14 residues. V dropped 4 bases and J dropped 5 bases, with 12 bases sitting between them. Germline loops: CDR1 LGHNA, CDR2 YNFKEQ. CDR3 coding DNA: TGTGCCAGCAGCCTATGGCACAACGACAATGAGCAGTTCTTC. Translated, it gives CASSLWHNDNEQFF.

This clonotype has a count of ten or more. This chain joins TRBV2 and TRBJ2-3; D is possibly TRBD1 or TRBD2 (5 bases each). From germline, CDR1 is SNHLY and CDR2 FYNNEI. This CDR3 has 14 residues. V lost 4 bases, J lost 3 bases, and 11 bases lay in between. The DNA of the CDR3 is TGTGCCAGCAGTGCCCGGGGACGGACAGATACGCAGTATTTT. Residues: CASSARGRTDTQYF. Together with reference TRBV2 and TRBJ2-3, the CDR3 gives the full variable domain: EPEVTQTPSHQVTQMGQEVILRCVPISNHLYFYWYRQILGQKVEFLVSFYNNEISEKSEIFDDQFSVERPDGSNFTLKIRSTKLEDSAMYFCASSARGRTDTQYFGPGTRLTVL.

In regard to this clonotype: The junction does not match germline at one end; this may be a read error. CDR3 sequence (DNA): TGTGTCAGCAGTGAAGACTCTGGGGCCAACGTCCTGACATTC. Amino acid sequence: CVSSEDSGANVLTF. V usage is TRBV6-5 and J usage is TRBJ2-6; D possibly corresponds to TRBD1 (5 bases). Germline CDR1 MNHEY, CDR2 SVGAGI. The CDR3 spans 14 residues.

This clonotype was observed a few times. The genes are TRBV4-2 and TRBJ2-7; 16 nucleotides line up with TRBD2. Germline CDR1 is LGHNA and CDR2 is YNFKEQ. The CDR3 contains 18 residues. Unmatched junction bases numbered 14, after V lost 7 bases and J lost 5 bases. The CDR3 loop reads CASNGKPGLAGGSHEQYF. CDR3 nucleotide sequence: TGTGCCAGCAATGGAAAACCGGGACTAGCGGGAGGGTCTCACGAGCAGTACTTC.

This clonotype was found once. One junction end disagrees with the germline gene, perhaps due to a read error. This chain connects TRBV6-5 to TRBJ2-7; tentatively, D is TRBD2 (5 bases). CDR3 length equals 15 residues. CDR1 MNHEY and CDR2 SVGAGI come from the germline V gene. CDR3 sequence reads: CASSPSPTNGYDQYF. CDR3 DNA sequence: TGTGCCAGCAGCCCCTCTCCGACTAACGGGTACGATCAGTACTTC.

The CDR3 is CASSLTTSRLYEQYF. The CDR3 DNA sequence: TGCGCCAGCAGCTTGACGACCTCCCGCCTCTACGAGCAGTACTTC. V gene TRBV5-1 combines with J gene TRBJ2-7; D not resolved. CDR1 is SGHRS and CDR2 is YFSETQ in the germline V gene. The CDR3 loop spans 15 amino acids. The V and J ends lost 1 base and 3 bases respectively, with 14 bases between them.

Comments on this clonotype: A junction end diverges from the germline sequence, so it may reflect a read error. J is TRBJ2-2 and V is TRBV4-1; 10 bases fit TRBD1. Germline V gives CDR1 MGHRA, CDR2 YSYEKL. This CDR3 is 16 amino acids long. The CDR3 here is CAISDLDRGLTGELFF. The CDR3 nucleotides are TGCGCCATCAGCGATCTGGACAGGGGGTTAACCGGGGAGTTGTTTTTT.

Details on this clonotype: The junction does not match germline at one end; this may be a read error. This rearrangement joins TRBV10-3 to TRBJ1-1; the D is unclear. The CDR3 runs 13 residues. From germline, CDR1 is ENHRY and CDR2 SYGVKD. The CDR3 DNA follows: TGTGCCATCAGAGAGGAGGACTTCACTGAAGCTTTATTT. Protein: CAIREEDFTEALF.

Concerning this clonotype itself: The CDR3 does not close with the conserved phenylalanine or tryptophan, likely indicating a read error. The chain has TRBV5-5 and TRBJ2-1, with 8 bases lining up with TRBD1. CDR1 and CDR2 (germline): SGHKS, YYEKEE (reference sequence). The trim removed 7 bases at V and 9 bases at J, leaving 15 bases unmatched. The CDR3 sequence is 15 residues long. This chain's CDR3 is CASGPGQGSYIEQFL. The CDR3 DNA follows: TGTGCCAGCGGCCCTGGACAGGGTTCCTATATTGAGCAGTTCCTC.

The rearrangement uses TRBV12-3 or TRBV12-4 and TRBJ2-7; TRBD1 is a possible D gene (6 bases). Trimming removed 7 bases at V and 1 base at J, with 17 bases between. This CDR3 has 15 amino acids. The CDR3 here is CASIMGTRGSYEQYF. CDR3 in DNA: TGTGCCAGCATTATGGGAACAAGGGGGTCCTACGAGCAGTACTTC.

The V and J genes are TRBV11-2 and TRBJ2-5; 7 nucleotides agree with TRBD2. CDR3 size: 16 residues. Germline CDR1 and CDR2: SGHAT and FQNNGV. The chain's CDR3 is CVSSQTPGGGKETQYF. The CDR3 DNA sequence: TGTGTCAGTAGCCAAACTCCTGGGGGGGGAAAAGAGACCCAGTACTTC.

The chain employs TRBV10-3 and TRBJ2-3, with 7 bases fitting TRBD2. CDR1 is ENHRY, CDR2 SYGVKD, per germline. The CDR3 is made up of 14 amino acids. V shed 8 bases, J shed 2 bases, and the junction held 7 bases outside the gene matches. The DNA for the CDR3 is TGTGCCATCGGGGCAGGGACTATCACAGATACGCAGTATTTT. Its protein is CAIGAGTITDTQYF.

The chain couples TRBV6-2 or TRBV6-3 to TRBJ2-1, with 9 bases that match TRBD2. Germline loops: CDR1 MNHEY, CDR2 SVGEGT. V trimming: 5 bases; J trimming: 8 bases; junction bases outside the gene matches: 13. This CDR3 has 16 residues. DNA for the CDR3: TGTGCCAGCAGTCTACACTTTGGGACTAGCCTAGATGAGCAGTTCTTC. It specifies CASSLHFGTSLDEQFF.

This rearrangement joins TRBV9 to TRBJ2-2, with 10 positions matching TRBD2. The CDR3 is made up of 17 amino acids. Trimming at V came to 3 bases and at J to 6 bases, leaving 11 bases not matched to a gene. In germline, CDR1 is SGDLS, CDR2 YYNGEE. This chain's CDR3 is CASSELAGAPPAGELFF. The CDR3 DNA reads as TGTGCCAGCAGCGAGCTAGCGGGAGCCCCCCCAGCCGGGGAGCTGTTTTTT. Together with reference TRBV9 and TRBJ2-2, the CDR3 gives the full variable domain: DSGVTQTPKHLITATGQRVTLRCSPRSGDLSVYWYQQSLDQGLQFLIQYYNGEERAKGNILERFSAQQFPDLHSELNLSSLELGDSALYFCASSELAGAPPAGELFFGEGSRLTVL.

Worth noting for this clonotype: Because the CDR3 is missing its conserved closing phenylalanine or tryptophan, this is likely a read error. The chain joins TRBV29-1 to TRBJ2-1; 8 nucleotides line up with TRBD2. CDR3 length: 13 residues. Germline values: CDR1 SQVTM, CDR2 ANQGSEA. Trimming cost V 8 bases and J 7 bases; bases outside gene matches: 10. The chain's CDR3 is CSLPGLGYNEQFL. The CDR3 nucleotides are TGCAGCCTACCGGGACTAGGATATAATGAGCAGTTCTTA.

Points on this clonotype: At one of its ends the junction is not consistent with the germline gene, which may arise from a read error. This chain uses TRBV6-1 with TRBJ2-1; a weak D match, TRBD2 (5 bases). CDR1 is MNHNS, CDR2 SASEGT, per germline. CDR3 length equals 14 residues. The CDR3 coding sequence is TGTGGCAGCATATGCGGGTTTGGCTACAGTGAGCAGTTCTTC. Translation gives CGSICGFGYSEQFF.